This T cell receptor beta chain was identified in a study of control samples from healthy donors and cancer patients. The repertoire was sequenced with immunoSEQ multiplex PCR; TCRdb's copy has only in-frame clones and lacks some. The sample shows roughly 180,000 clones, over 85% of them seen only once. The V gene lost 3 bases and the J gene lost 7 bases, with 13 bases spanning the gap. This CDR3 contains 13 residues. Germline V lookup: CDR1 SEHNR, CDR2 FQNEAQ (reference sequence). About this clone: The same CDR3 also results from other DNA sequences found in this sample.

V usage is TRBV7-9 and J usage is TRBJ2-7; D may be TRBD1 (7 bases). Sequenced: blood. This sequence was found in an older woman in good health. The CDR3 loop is CASSFEGAGEQYF. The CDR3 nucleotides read TGTGCCAGCAGCTTCGAGGGGGCGGGGGAGCAGTACTTC. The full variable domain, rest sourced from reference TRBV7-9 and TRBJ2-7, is DTGVSQNPRHKITKRGQNVTFRCDPISEHNRLYWYRQTLGQGPEFLTYFQNEAQLEKSRLLSDRFSAERPKGSFSTLEIQRTEQGDSAMYLCASSFEGAGEQYFGPGTRLTVT.